A single sample is the source of the 10 T cell receptor beta chains below, sequenced in a study of shared clonotypes between healthy human individuals. TCRdb keeps only in-frame clones here, not all; method: immunoSEQ multiplex PCR. The table records some 1 million clones, more than 65% of them present only once. Material: memory CD4+ T cells sorted from blood. Subset in this sample: CD45RA-negative fraction. The receptors come from a man between 18 and 35 years old in good health.

The chain recombines TRBV28 with TRBJ2-1; either TRBD1 or TRBD2 may fit D (5 bases each). The CDR3 has 15 amino acids. Per germline, CDR1 MDHEN and CDR2 SYDVKM. V lost 5 bases and J 7 bases, leaving 18 bases between the germline ends. The CDR3 reads CASSGRDLRVNEQFF. The CDR3 DNA reads TGTGCCAGCAGTGGTCGGGACCTGCGGGTTAATGAGCAGTTCTTC.

The rearrangement uses TRBV4-3 and TRBJ2-7, with a weak D call TRBD2 (5 bases). The CDR3 is 14 amino acids. The germline gives CDR1 LGHNA, CDR2 YSLEER. Trimming took off 4 bases at V and 4 bases at J, with 14 bases between the two ends. CDR3: CASSLSLGRYEQYF. In DNA form, the CDR3 reads TGCGCCAGCAGCCTCTCACTAGGCCGATACGAGCAGTACTTC.

This clone was counted a single time. The chain joins TRBV6-5 to TRBJ1-4; 9 nucleotides line up with TRBD1. The CDR3 spans 14 residues. V lost 5 bases and J lost 5; bases outside the gene matches: 3. CDR1 is MNHEY and CDR2 is SVGAGI in the germline V gene. Here the CDR3 reads CASSPGQGNEKLFF. CDR3 bases: TGTGCCAGCAGTCCGGGACAGGGCAATGAAAAACTGTTTTTT.

The V call is TRBV18, the J call TRBJ1-6; the D is unclear. From germline, CDR1 is KGHSH and CDR2 LQKENI. The CDR3 is 15 amino acids. Trimming took 3 bases from V and 0 from J, leaving 6 bases between them. The CDR3 nucleotides read TGTGCCAGCTCACCGACTTACTCCTATAATTCACCCCTCCACTTT. This encodes CASSPTYSYNSPLHF.

The V call is TRBV6-1, the J call TRBJ1-5; 10 bases fit TRBD1. This CDR3 has 14 residues. J gave up 4 bases and V 7 bases, and 4 bases lay outside the gene matches. In germline, CDR1 is MNHNS, CDR2 SASEGT. The CDR3 loop is CASILDRGNQPQHF. The CDR3 bases are TGTGCCAGCATCTTGGACAGGGGGAATCAGCCCCAGCATTTT.

The genes are TRBV5-8 and TRBJ2-5; tentative D call: TRBD2 (6 bases). Trimming stripped 0 bases from V and 2 bases from J, with 11 bases between. The CDR3 covers 15 residues. CDR1 SGHTS and CDR2 YDEGEE come from the germline V gene. This chain's CDR3 is CASSLGSSVQETQYF. The CDR3 DNA is TGTGCCAGCAGCTTGGGGTCTAGCGTACAAGAGACCCAGTACTTC. Complete variable domain (other parts from reference TRBV5-8 and TRBJ2-5): EAGVTQSPTHLIKTRGQQATLRCSPISGHTSVYWYQQALGLGLQFLLWYDEGEERNRGNFPPRFSGRQFPNYSSELNVNALELEDSALYLCASSLGSSVQETQYFGPGTRLLVL.

The chain recombines TRBV18 with TRBJ1-2; possible D gene TRBD1, 5 bases. The CDR3 totals 12 residues. Germline lookup yields CDR1 KGHSH and CDR2 LQKENI. Trimming took off 4 bases at V and 6 bases at J, with 9 bases between the two ends. In DNA form, the CDR3 reads TGTGCCAGCTCACGTACAGGAGATGGCTACACCTTC. Protein product: CASSRTGDGYTF.

The chain couples TRBV18 to TRBJ2-1; 7 bases line up with TRBD2. The germline V gene has CDR1 KGHSH and CDR2 LQKENI. The CDR3 has 14 amino acids. J was trimmed by 7 bases and V by 0 bases; bases with no gene match: 3. CDR3 nucleotide sequence: TGTGCCAGCTCACCACCGGCGGGAGTAAATGAGCAGTTCTTC. Amino acid sequence: CASSPPAGVNEQFF. Combining the CDR3 with reference TRBV18 and TRBJ2-1 gives the whole variable domain NAGVMQNPRHLVRRRGQEARLRCSPMKGHSHVYWYRQLPEEGLKFMVYLQKENIIDESGMPKERFSAEFPKEGPSILRIQQVVRGDSAAYFCASSPPAGVNEQFFGPGTRLTVL.

The chain employs TRBV19 and TRBJ2-2; D may match TRBD1 or TRBD2 (5 bases each). The CDR3 contains 15 residues. The germline V and J ends were trimmed by 1 base and 2 bases, with 8 bases remaining between them. Germline V gene sequence: CDR1 LNHDA, CDR2 SQIVND (reference sequence). The CDR3 DNA is TGTGCCAGTAGTATAGGGGGGACCAACACCGGGGAGCTGTTTTTT. The encoded protein is CASSIGGTNTGELFF.

The V gene is TRBV28, the J gene TRBJ1-4, with TRBD1 identical over 7 bases. V dropped 5 bases and J dropped 8; count of bases not matched to a gene: 14. This CDR3 comprises 16 residues. Germline-derived CDR1 and CDR2 are MDHEN and SYDVKM. CDR3 sequence: CASSEASGRGREKLFF. The DNA for the CDR3 is TGTGCCAGCAGTGAGGCCTCGGGTAGGGGGCGAGAAAAACTGTTTTTT.